A single sample gave rise to the 14 T cell receptor beta chains below, sequenced in a study of blood T cell repertoires in COVID-19. Generated by immunoSEQ multiplex PCR, the TCRdb table keeps only in-frame clones and is missing some. The repertoire consists of 90,000 to 150,000 clones, with less than 80% occurring once and the leading ten covering 2% to 3%. Sequences were obtained from peripheral blood. Source of these receptors: a man aged 50 or older with acute or convalescent COVID-19.

This clone has ten or more counts. The V and J genes are TRBV27 and TRBJ1-1, with D possibly matching TRBD1 (6 bases). The CDR3 runs to 13 residues. Trimming stripped 5 bases from V and 4 bases from J, with 11 bases between. The germline V gene encodes CDR1 MNHEY and CDR2 SMNVEV (reference sequence). CDR3 residues: CASSGGLFTEAFF. Here the CDR3 DNA reads TGTGCCAGCAGTGGGGGCCTCTTCACTGAAGCTTTCTTT.

The V and J genes are TRBV7-3 and TRBJ2-5; D call uncertain. The CDR3 totals 15 residues. V was cut by 3 bases and J by 5 bases, with 16 bases left in between. Per germline, CDR1 SGHTA and CDR2 FQGTGA. The CDR3 region is CASSFDGGVGETQYF. The CDR3 nucleotides read TGTGCCAGCAGCTTCGACGGTGGAGTTGGGGAGACCCAGTACTTC.

This rearrangement joins TRBV6-5 to TRBJ1-1; 9 bases are shared with TRBD1. CDR1 is MNHEY, CDR2 SVGAGI, per germline. There are 15 residues in the CDR3. V was pared by 6 bases and J by 4 bases, with 9 bases of the junction left unmatched. In nucleotides, the CDR3 is TGTGCCAGCAGCGGAATCTTGACAGGGGGCACTGAAGCTTTCTTT. Translation gives CASSGILTGGTEAFF.

This clone has only a few counts. This sequence joins TRBV7-9 and TRBJ2-5, with a tentative D call TRBD2 (6 bases). CDR1 SEHNR and CDR2 FQNEAQ come from the germline V gene (reference sequence). V lost 4 bases and J 5 bases, leaving 17 bases between the germline ends. The CDR3 covers 15 residues. In DNA form, the CDR3 reads TGTGCCAGCAGCTCTGAATATCTAGCGAGGGAGACCCAGTACTTC. This encodes CASSSEYLARETQYF.

The J gene is TRBJ1-1, the V gene TRBV6-5, with 9 nucleotides matching TRBD1. The CDR3 is 13 residues long. Germline V gene data show CDR1 as MNHEY and CDR2 as SVGAGI. Losses at the gene ends were 7 bases for V and 11 bases for J; bases not matched to a gene: 11. The CDR3 DNA is TGTGCCAGCACCTCCGGGACAGGGATTGTTGCTTTCTTT. Translated: CASTSGTGIVAFF.

The table lists this clone with a count of one. The chain has TRBV3-1 (or the pseudogene TRBV3-2) and TRBJ1-3, with a possible D match to TRBD1 (6 bases). The CDR3 has 15 residues. Germline CDR1 LGHDT, CDR2 YNNKEL (reference sequence). The germline V and J ends were trimmed by 2 bases and 4 bases, with 12 bases remaining between them. The CDR3 region has the DNA TGTGCCAGCAGCCAACCCTGGACAGACGGAAACACCATATATTTT. Its protein is CASSQPWTDGNTIYF.

The V gene is TRBV28, the J gene TRBJ2-7, with 12 bases that match TRBD1. V gave up 6 bases and J gave up 3 bases; unmatched junction bases: 6. Germline V CDR1 and CDR2: MDHEN, SYDVKM. The CDR3 spans 15 residues. CDR3 in DNA: TGTGCCAGCAGCTCCGGGACAGGGGGCTTCTACGAGCAGTACTTC. As protein: CASSSGTGGFYEQYF.

The J gene is TRBJ2-5, the V gene TRBV7-8; 9 bases match TRBD1. Germline trimming cut 1 base from V and 9 bases from J; bases unmatched to any gene: 6. From germline, CDR1 is SGHVS and CDR2 FQNEAQ. CDR3 size: 14 residues. This CDR3 reads CASSLETGGLAQYF. The CDR3 nucleotides are TGTGCCAGCAGCTTAGAGACAGGGGGGTTGGCCCAGTACTTC.

This clone was detected once. The chain recombines TRBV29-1 with TRBJ1-4, with 7 nucleotides matching TRBD1. The V and J ends lost 6 bases and 5 bases, in that order; junction bases with no gene match: 6. In germline, CDR1 is SQVTM, CDR2 ANQGSEA. The CDR3 is 13 amino acids. The CDR3 nucleotides are TGCAGCGTCGAAACAGGGGAGAATGAAAAACTGTTTTTT. Its protein product is CSVETGENEKLFF.

V usage is TRBV1 and J usage is TRBJ2-7; the D segment call TRBD2 is taken from the table without a DNA check. TRBV1 is labeled a pseudogene. CDR3 length equals 15 residues. The CDR3 DNA reads TGCACCAGCAGCCAAGTCCGGGGGTACGAATACGAGCAGTACTTC. This sequence encodes CTSSQVRGYEYEQYF.

V is TRBV18 and J is TRBJ1-1; unclear D gene. The CDR3 totals 15 residues. The germline V gene has CDR1 KGHSH and CDR2 LQKENI. V lost 3 bases and J lost 3, with 14 bases in between. The CDR3 reads CASSPPNAGDTEAFF. The CDR3 nucleotides are TGTGCCAGCTCACCGCCTAACGCGGGAGACACTGAAGCTTTCTTT.

The rearrangement joins TRBV28 to TRBJ2-2, with 7 bases identical to TRBD2. Germline V CDR1 and CDR2: MDHEN, SYDVKM. The CDR3 runs to 14 residues. J was trimmed by 7 bases and V by 5 bases; bases with no gene match: 7. The CDR3 sequence: CASSIRLANGELFF. In nucleotides, the CDR3 is TGTGCCAGCAGTATAAGACTAGCAAACGGGGAGCTGTTTTTT.

This clone was seen once. The chain combines TRBV3-1 (or the pseudogene TRBV3-2) with TRBJ2-2; 11 bases are shared with TRBD1. CDR3 length equals 16 residues. V was clipped by 1 base and J by 7 bases; unmatched bases: 5. Germline-derived CDR1 and CDR2 are LGHDT and YNNKEL (reference sequence). The CDR3 protein is CASSQGTGGAGGELFF. The CDR3 nucleotides read TGTGCCAGCAGCCAAGGGACAGGGGGCGCCGGCGGGGAGCTGTTTTTT.

V is TRBV10-1 and J is TRBJ2-5, with TRBD1 as a possible D gene (5 bases). Germline loops: CDR1 WNHNN, CDR2 SYGVQD (reference sequence). The CDR3 sequence is 13 residues long. Trimming stripped 8 bases from V and 2 bases from J, with 12 bases between. CDR3 sequence reads: CASGPDSQETQYF. The CDR3 nucleotides read TGCGCCAGCGGACCCGACAGTCAAGAGACCCAGTACTTC.